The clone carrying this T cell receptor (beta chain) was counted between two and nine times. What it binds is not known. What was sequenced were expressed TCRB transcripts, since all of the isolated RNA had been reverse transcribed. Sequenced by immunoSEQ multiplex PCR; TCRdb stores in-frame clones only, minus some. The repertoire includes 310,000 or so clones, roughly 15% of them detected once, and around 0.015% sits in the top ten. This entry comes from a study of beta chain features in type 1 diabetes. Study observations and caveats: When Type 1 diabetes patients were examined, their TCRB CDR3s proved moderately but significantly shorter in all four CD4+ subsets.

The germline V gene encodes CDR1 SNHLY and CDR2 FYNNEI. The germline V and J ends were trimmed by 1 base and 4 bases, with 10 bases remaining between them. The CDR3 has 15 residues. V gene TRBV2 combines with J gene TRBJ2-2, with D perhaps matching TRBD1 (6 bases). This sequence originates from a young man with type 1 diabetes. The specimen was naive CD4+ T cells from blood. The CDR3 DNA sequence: TGTGCCAGCAGTGAAGGGACAGAACTCACCGGGGAGCTGTTTTTT. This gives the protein CASSEGTELTGELFF.